What follows are 29 T cell receptor beta chains derived from one specimen sequenced in a study of blood T cell repertoires in COVID-19. Sequencing used immunoSEQ multiplex PCR; TCRdb keeps in-frame clones, though not all of them. The data contain around 240,000 clones, about 82% of them seen just once; the ten biggest clones take up approximately 2.1%. Material for sequencing was PBMCs or T cells enriched from blood (not recorded which). These receptors were collected from a woman aged 50 to 65 who had recovered from COVID-19.

V is TRBV7-2 and J is TRBJ2-2; 7 nucleotides line up with TRBD1. This CDR3 is 15 amino acids long. Trimming cost V 5 bases and J 6 bases; bases outside gene matches: 9. The germline CDR1 and CDR2 sequences are SGHTA and FQGNSA. The DNA of the CDR3 is TGTGCCAGCAGCGTCCGACAGGGCCAAGCCGGGGAGCTGTTTTTT. As protein: CASSVRQGQAGELFF.

V gene TRBV6-5 combines with J gene TRBJ1-1; D is ambiguous. Germline values: CDR1 MNHEY, CDR2 SVGAGI. This CDR3 contains 14 residues. Trimming left V 3 bases short and J 1 base short, with 9 bases between. CDR3 in DNA: TGTGCCAGCAGTTATGGGAGAGGGAACACTGAAGCTTTCTTT. The encoded protein is CASSYGRGNTEAFF.

The V and J genes are TRBV5-5 and TRBJ1-2; D is possibly TRBD1 (6 bases). The CDR3 runs 14 residues. V was shortened by 5 bases and J by 8 bases, with 19 bases between the two germline ends. In germline, CDR1 is SGHKS, CDR2 YYEKEE (reference sequence). CDR3 residues: CASRPTQGTGGYTF. The DNA of the CDR3 is TGTGCCAGCAGACCGACACAGGGTACGGGCGGCTACACCTTC.

In nucleotides, the CDR3 is TGTGCCAGCAGCACCCAGGGCCAGCCCCAGCATTTT. Its protein product is CASSTQGQPQHF. The chain uses TRBV12-3 or TRBV12-4 and TRBJ1-5; TRBD1 is a possible D gene (5 bases). Trimming pared 6 bases from V and 7 bases from J, leaving 10 bases between. This CDR3 contains 12 residues.

The genes are TRBV5-1 and TRBJ2-5; unclear D gene. Deletions cut 0 bases from V and 5 bases from J, with 11 bases between. The CDR3 spans 14 residues. CDR1 is SGHRS, CDR2 YFSETQ, per germline. The CDR3 sequence: CASSLAPAQETQYF. CDR3 DNA sequence: TGCGCCAGCAGCTTGGCTCCAGCGCAGGAGACCCAGTACTTC.

The rearrangement uses TRBV6-4 and TRBJ1-5; TRBD1 is a possible D gene (5 bases). This CDR3 spans 13 amino acids. V lost 6 bases, J lost 7 bases, and 13 bases lay in between. Germline V CDR1 and CDR2: MRHNA, SNTAGT. The CDR3 nucleotides are TGTGCCAGCAGCTCACAGGCTGCACAGCCCCAGCATTTT. This sequence encodes CASSSQAAQPQHF.

The genes are TRBV7-2 and TRBJ2-1; TRBD1 matches 11 bases. CDR1 and CDR2 (germline): SGHTA, FQGNSA. This CDR3 is 14 amino acids long. The V and J ends lost 4 bases and 8 bases, in that order; junction bases with no gene match: 4. CDR3 DNA sequence: TGTGCCAGCAGCTCCGGGACAGGGGGGTATGAGCAGTTCTTC. Translating gives CASSSGTGGYEQFF. The whole variable domain, filled in from reference TRBV7-2 and TRBJ2-1, reads GAGVSQSPSNKVTEKGKDVELRCDPISGHTALYWYRQSLGQGLEFLIYFQGNSAPDKSGLPSDRFSAERTGGSVSTLTIQRTQQEDSAVYLCASSSGTGGYEQFFGPGTRLTVL.

The V call is TRBV7-9, the J call TRBJ1-1; 7 nucleotides align to TRBD1. There are 16 residues in the CDR3. Germline values: CDR1 SEHNR, CDR2 FQNEAQ (reference sequence). V dropped 2 bases and J dropped 6; count of bases not matched to a gene: 12. CDR3 region: CASSLRFIGGASEAFF. DNA for the CDR3: TGTGCCAGCAGCTTAAGATTTATAGGGGGCGCATCTGAAGCTTTCTTT.

V is TRBV18 and J is TRBJ1-5; D call uncertain. The CDR3 contains 15 residues. CDR1 is KGHSH and CDR2 is LQKENI in the germline V gene. Trimming took off 4 bases at V and 2 bases at J, with 12 bases between the two ends. Written as DNA, the CDR3 is TGTGCCAGCTCACTTACCTCGCAGGGCAATCAGCCCCAGCATTTT. This sequence encodes CASSLTSQGNQPQHF.

The chain employs TRBV18 and TRBJ1-1; 9 positions match TRBD1. V was pared by 4 bases and J by 2 bases, with 5 bases of the junction left unmatched. CDR1 and CDR2 (germline): KGHSH, LQKENI. The CDR3 covers 15 residues. The CDR3 region is CASSLRTGENTEAFF. The CDR3 DNA reads TGTGCCAGCTCACTTCGGACAGGGGAAAACACTGAAGCTTTCTTT.

A few counts support this clone. The genes are TRBV15 and TRBJ1-2; D possibly corresponds to TRBD1 (5 bases). The CDR3 is 15 amino acids. Germline CDR1 LNHNV, CDR2 YYDKDF (reference sequence). V shed 0 bases and J shed 4 bases, with 12 bases lying between them. The DNA of the CDR3 is TGTGCCACCAGCAGAGACGCAGGGTCGGGCTATGGCTACACCTTC. Residues: CATSRDAGSGYGYTF. The variable domain in full, completed from reference TRBV15 and TRBJ1-2, reads DAMVIQNPRYQVTQFGKPVTLSCSQTLNHNVMYWYQQKSSQAPKLLFHYYDKDFNNEADTPDNFQSRRPNTSFCFLDIRSPGLGDTAMYLCATSRDAGSGYGYTFGSGTRLTVV.

This clone was picked up one time. The J gene is TRBJ2-5, the V gene TRBV4-3; D possibly corresponds to TRBD2 (7 bases). This CDR3 is built from 15 residues. Trimming cost V 2 bases and J 0 bases, with 10 bases left between them. The germline V gene encodes CDR1 LGHNA and CDR2 YSLEER. CDR3 protein: CASSQRGGYQETQYF. The CDR3 region has the DNA TGCGCCAGCAGCCAAAGGGGGGGGTACCAAGAGACCCAGTACTTC.

This clone is a singleton in its sample. V and J are TRBV12-3 or TRBV12-4 and TRBJ1-1; no clear D gene. The CDR3 is 12 residues long. V lost 6 bases and J 2 bases, leaving 7 bases between the germline ends. In DNA form, the CDR3 reads TGTGCCAGCAGCTCCTACAACACTGAAGCTTTCTTT. This translates into CASSSYNTEAFF.

The CDR3 region has the DNA TGTGCCAGCAGCGCGCGACAGGGGAATAATTCACCCCTCCACTTT. It translates to CASSARQGNNSPLHF. This sequence joins TRBV9 and TRBJ1-6, with 8 bases identical to TRBD1. The germline gives CDR1 SGDLS, CDR2 YYNGEE. This CDR3 has 15 amino acids. The V gene end was trimmed by 3 bases and the J gene end by 5 bases; junction bases not matched to a gene: 4.

V gene TRBV29-1 combines with J gene TRBJ1-5; D not certain. This CDR3 spans 12 amino acids. Per germline, CDR1 SQVTM and CDR2 ANQGSEA. Trimming removed 4 bases at V and 4 bases at J, with 8 bases between. The chain's CDR3 is CSVGAANQPQHF. CDR3 in DNA: TGCAGCGTTGGGGCAGCTAATCAGCCCCAGCATTTT.

The chain links TRBV7-9 to TRBJ2-7; D gene ambiguous. CDR1 SEHNR and CDR2 FQNEAQ come from the germline V gene (reference sequence). V lost 3 bases and J 0 bases, leaving 6 bases between the germline ends. This CDR3 is built from 13 residues. This chain's CDR3 is CASSFDNSYEQYF. The CDR3 region has the DNA TGTGCCAGCAGCTTTGACAACTCCTACGAGCAGTACTTC.

The rearrangement uses TRBV30 and TRBJ2-2; possibly TRBD2 for D (6 bases). CDR1 is GTSNPN, CDR2 SVGIG, per germline (reference sequence). Trimming pared 0 bases from V and 6 bases from J, leaving 14 bases between. This CDR3 is 15 amino acids long. The CDR3 nucleotides read TGTGCCTGGAGTGTACATAGGAGGGGACCCGGGGAGCTGTTTTTT. Translating gives CAWSVHRRGPGELFF.

The chain has TRBV19 and TRBJ1-1, with D perhaps TRBD1 (6 bases). V lost 2 bases and J lost 0, with 10 bases in between. The CDR3 is made up of 15 amino acids. Germline V gene sequence: CDR1 LNHDA, CDR2 SQIVND (reference sequence). The DNA of the CDR3 is TGTGCCAGTAGTATACAGGGGTTGGTGAACACTGAAGCTTTCTTT. This sequence encodes CASSIQGLVNTEAFF.

The rearrangement uses TRBV6-5 and TRBJ1-2; D uncertain. Trimming left V 0 bases short and J 4 bases short, with 6 bases between. The germline gives CDR1 MNHEY, CDR2 SVGAGI. The CDR3 covers 13 residues. The CDR3 coding sequence is TGTGCCAGCAGTTACTCGAGGGCCTATGGCTACACCTTC. Its protein product is CASSYSRAYGYTF.

CDR3 sequence (DNA): TGTGCCAGCAGTTACATTCCCCCCGAGGGAACTGAAGCTTTCTTT. Translation: CASSYIPPEGTEAFF. The rearrangement joins TRBV6-5 to TRBJ1-1; D remains unclear. Germline values: CDR1 MNHEY, CDR2 SVGAGI. CDR3 length: 15 residues. V was trimmed by 2 bases and J by 5 bases, leaving 15 bases between them.

The V call is TRBV6-1, the J call TRBJ1-2; 7 nucleotides match TRBD1. V shed 3 bases and J 2 bases; nucleotides not matched to a gene: 6. Germline loops: CDR1 MNHNS, CDR2 SASEGT. The CDR3 covers 15 residues. This chain's CDR3 is CASSDPQGLNYGYTF. The CDR3, as DNA: TGTGCCAGCAGTGACCCACAGGGGCTAAACTATGGCTACACCTTC.

The chain uses TRBV18 and TRBJ2-5; TRBD2 matches at 10 bases. Trimming at V came to 8 bases and at J to 3 bases, leaving 18 bases not matched to a gene. CDR1 KGHSH and CDR2 LQKENI come from the germline V gene. The CDR3 sequence is 18 residues long. CDR3 nucleotides: TGTGCCAGCACGCCCCCTCTAGCGGGGGAACCGTACGAAGAGACCCAGTACTTC. It yields the protein CASTPPLAGEPYEETQYF.

CDR3 loop: CASSIRDYNSPLHF. The CDR3 nucleotides are TGTGCCAGTAGTATTAGGGACTACAATTCACCCCTCCACTTT. V is TRBV19 and J is TRBJ1-6; D is possibly TRBD1 (5 bases). Trimming pared 3 bases from V and 7 bases from J, leaving 10 bases between. The germline gives CDR1 LNHDA, CDR2 SQIVND (reference sequence). The CDR3 is 14 residues long.

The rearrangement links TRBV19 to TRBJ1-2, with D perhaps TRBD1 (5 bases). The V gene lost 7 bases and the J gene lost 6 bases, with 6 bases spanning the gap. The CDR3 length is 10 residues. Germline V gene sequence: CDR1 LNHDA, CDR2 SQIVND (reference sequence). The CDR3 region has the DNA TGTGCCAGTACAGGGAATGGCTACACCTTC. It translates to CASTGNGYTF.

The V call is TRBV4-3, the J call TRBJ1-1; D gene ambiguous. Germline CDR1 reads LGHNA; CDR2 reads YSLEER. Deletions cut 0 bases from V and 8 bases from J, with 16 bases between. The CDR3 sequence is 15 residues long. CDR3 loop: CASSQDSVTYSEAFF. As DNA, the CDR3 is TGCGCCAGCAGCCAAGATTCTGTAACTTACAGCGAAGCTTTCTTT.

This clone has a single count. This chain joins TRBV18 and TRBJ2-5, with TRBD1 as a possible D gene (7 bases). The germline gives CDR1 KGHSH, CDR2 LQKENI. V lost 5 bases and J lost 4, with 11 bases in between. This CDR3 spans 13 amino acids. The CDR3 DNA reads TGTGCCAGCTCAGCGGGACAGTCAGAGACCCAGTACTTC. Encoded protein: CASSAGQSETQYF.

The chain employs TRBV2 and TRBJ2-2; the match to TRBD1 covers 7 bases. V lost 4 bases and J lost 0; bases outside the gene matches: 8. Per germline, CDR1 SNHLY and CDR2 FYNNEI. CDR3 length: 17 amino acids. This chain's CDR3 is CASSGPRTGANTGELFF. For the CDR3, the DNA is TGTGCCAGCAGTGGGCCTCGGACAGGAGCGAACACCGGGGAGCTGTTTTTT.

The chain carries TRBV18 and TRBJ2-5; 8 nucleotides align to TRBD1. V shed 3 bases and J 6 bases; nucleotides not matched to a gene: 9. CDR3 length equals 15 residues. Germline V gene data show CDR1 as KGHSH and CDR2 as LQKENI. The CDR3 protein is CASSPPLGQGQTQYF. The CDR3 region has the DNA TGTGCCAGCTCACCGCCACTCGGACAGGGTCAGACCCAGTACTTC.

The chain joins TRBV19 to TRBJ1-1; 8 bases are shared with TRBD1. With V trimmed by 4 bases and J by 1 base, 5 bases remained unmatched. The CDR3 extends over 15 amino acids. Germline V gives CDR1 LNHDA, CDR2 SQIVND (reference sequence). CDR3: CASSNPGGGNTEAFF. Here the CDR3 DNA reads TGTGCCAGTAGTAACCCAGGGGGCGGGAACACTGAAGCTTTCTTT. The variable domain in full, with the rest retrieved from reference TRBV19 and TRBJ1-1, is DGGITQSPKYLFRKEGQNVTLSCEQNLNHDAMYWYRQDPGQGLRLIYYSQIVNDFQKGDIAEGYSVSREKKESFPLTVTSAQKNPTAFYLCASSNPGGGNTEAFFGQGTRLTVV.